The rows below give T cell receptor beta chains drawn from one sample of a study of control samples from healthy donors and cancer patients. Libraries were prepared by immunoSEQ multiplex PCR; TCRdb keeps only in-frame clonotypes and omits some of them. The sample has around 190,000 clones, and its top ten clones hold about 2.2%. Sequencing used blood. Receptors originate from a woman in her twenties or thirties in good health. Each CDR3 is given with its conserved first and last residue. Each record gives: J gene, V gene, D gene, CDR3 DNA, CDR3 protein. The D gene is left open where the match is weak.

>TRBJ1-5|TRBV5-1|TRBD1
TGCGCCAGCAGCTCCGAGGGGGCTCAGCCCCAGCATTTT
CASSSEGAQPQHF
>TRBJ1-3|TRBV5-1|TRBD1
TGCGCCAGCAGCTTGGATGGGACAGACTCTGGAAACACCATATATTTT
CASSLDGTDSGNTIYF
>TRBJ1-1|TRBV5-6|-
TGTGCCAGCAGCTTGGCCGCAGGGAACACTGAAGCTTTCTTT
CASSLAAGNTEAFF
>TRBJ1-3|TRBV4-1|TRBD1
TGCGCCAGCAGCCAAGGAAAGATGGTGGACAGGCGATACTCTGGAAACACCATATATTTT
CASSQGKMVDRRYSGNTIYF
>TRBJ1-1|TRBV18|-
TGTGCCAGCTCACCGGACGGTCGTAACACTGAAGCTTTCTTT
CASSPDGRNTEAFF
>TRBJ2-2|TRBV11-2|TRBD1
TGTGCCAGCAGCTTTTGTTGGGGAAGGACAGGGACGAACACCGGGGAGCTGTTTTTT
CASSFCWGRTGTNTGELFF
>TRBJ2-7|TRBV28|-
TGTGCCAGCAGTCTTCTCGGGGTTCTCTACGAGCAGTACTTC
CASSLLGVLYEQYF
>TRBJ2-1|TRBV24-1|-
TGTGCCACCAGTGACAGCACTAGGGAGCAGTTCTTC
CATSDSTREQFF
>TRBJ2-7|TRBV3-1/TRBV3-2|-
TGTGCCAGCAGCCTTCGGCGGATTGGGGGGAGCTCCTACGAGCAGTACTTC
CASSLRRIGGSSYEQYF
>TRBJ1-1|TRBV7-2|-
TGTGCCAGCAGCTTAACGGGGTTTAGCACTGAAGCTTTCTTT
CASSLTGFSTEAFF
>TRBJ2-5|TRBV5-4|-
TGTGCCAGCAGCTTGAGGTTGGGGGCGGGCTTCATTCAAGAGACCCAGTACTTC
CASSLRLGAGFIQETQYF
>TRBJ1-6|TRBV28|-
TGTGCCCATCGCCAACAGGGTACGGCCCTCCACTTT
CAHRQQGTALHF
>TRBJ1-6|TRBV2|-
TGTGCCAGCAGTGACTATCGCCAGCTTAATTCACCCCTCCACTTT
CASSDYRQLNSPLHF
>TRBJ1-2|TRBV20-1|-
TGCAGTGCTAGAAAAGGGGAAGGCTACACCTTC
CSARKGEGYTF
>TRBJ2-7|TRBV28|TRBD1
TGTGCCAGCACAGCGGCAGGGGGCTTTACGTACGAGCAGTACTTC
CASTAAGGFTYEQYF
>TRBJ1-2|TRBV6-5|TRBD1
TGTGCCAGCAGCGGTCCGGGACAGGGGAGCTATGGCTACACCTTC
CASSGPGQGSYGYTF
>TRBJ1-1|TRBV7-2|TRBD1
TGTGCCAGCAGCCACTCGGGACAGGGGGTGAACACTGAAGCTTTCTTT
CASSHSGQGVNTEAFF
>TRBJ1-4|TRBV4-1|TRBD1
TGCGCCAGCAGCCAATGGGCGGGGACAGTCAATGAAAAACTGTTTTTT
CASSQWAGTVNEKLFF
>TRBJ1-1|TRBV4-1|-
TGCGCCAGCAGCTACACCCGGGGGCGTGAAGCTTTCTTT
CASSYTRGREAFF
>TRBJ2-1|TRBV30|TRBD1
TGTGCCTGGAGTCCACTAAGAGGCAGGGGGACGCTGAGCTCCTACAATGAGCAGTTCTTC
CAWSPLRGRGTLSSYNEQFF
>TRBJ1-1|TRBV11-2|-
TGTGCCAGCAGGTTAGCCGGGGGGTACGATGAAGCTTTCTTT
CASRLAGGYDEAFF
>TRBJ2-1|TRBV6-5|-
TGTGCCAGCAGTTACTCAGGGGTACAGGACAATGAGCAGTTCTTC
CASSYSGVQDNEQFF
>TRBJ1-6|TRBV7-8|-
TGTGCCAGCAGCTTATTAGGAAACAATTCACCCCTCCACTTT
CASSLLGNNSPLHF
>TRBJ1-6|TRBV18|TRBD1
TGTGCCAGCTCACCCGGACAGGGGGGTAATTCACCCCTCCACTTT
CASSPGQGGNSPLHF
>TRBJ2-7|TRBV2|-
TGTGCCAGCAGTGAAGAGGGGGCAGGGAGGTACGAGCAGTACTTC
CASSEEGAGRYEQYF
>TRBJ1-1|TRBV11-2|-
TGTGCCAGCAGCTTAGCAGGGGTTGGAGAAGCTTTCTTT
CASSLAGVGEAFF
>TRBJ2-7|TRBV18|-
TGTGCCAGCTCACCCAGGGAAGAGGGCGAGCAGTACTTC
CASSPREEGEQYF
>TRBJ1-2|TRBV5-6|-
TGTGCCAGCAGCTTGGGAGGGGATTATGGCTACACCTTC
CASSLGGDYGYTF
>TRBJ2-5|TRBV5-5|-
TGTGCCAGCAGCTTGGAAGTTCTAGTCGGGGAGACCCAGTACTTC
CASSLEVLVGETQYF